The 30 T cell receptor beta chains reported below all come from one sample, sequenced in a study of CD8+ T cells in alopecia areata. The authors extracted RNA and reverse transcribed it into cDNA as the sequencing template. Repertoires were generated with immunoSEQ multiplex PCR, while TCRdb's copy carries only in-frame clones and drops some. The repertoire holds about 200,000 clones, with under 70% as singletons. Sample treatment: oral pan-JAK inhibitor, 5-10 mg twice daily. The sample here was CD4+ T cells sorted from blood, taken at week 4, from a patient treated with tofacitinib. The receptor source for this set is a human donor with alopecia areata.

This chain links TRBV2 with TRBJ2-6, with D perhaps TRBD2 (6 bases). The CDR3 spans 13 residues. V lost 7 bases to trimming and J lost 2 bases, with 6 bases between them. Germline V gives CDR1 SNHLY, CDR2 FYNNEI. In nucleotides, the CDR3 is TGTGCCAGCACGGGGGCTGGGGCCAACGTCCTGACTTTC. Translating gives CASTGAGANVLTF.

The genes are TRBV7-2 and TRBJ1-2; D might be TRBD1 (5 bases). V was clipped by 6 bases and J by 4 bases, with 21 bases between them. The CDR3 extends over 16 amino acids. Germline V gene sequence: CDR1 SGHTA, CDR2 FQGNSA. The CDR3 sequence: CASSSLDSPRGYGYTF. CDR3 sequence (DNA): TGTGCCAGCAGTTCCCTCGACAGCCCGCGGGGCTATGGCTACACCTTC.

This clone was detected once. J is TRBJ2-1 and V is TRBV6-5; TRBD2 matches 9 bases. After removal of 4 bases from V and 8 bases from J, the junction contained 9 bases not matched to a gene. The CDR3 covers 15 residues. The germline CDR1 and CDR2 sequences are MNHEY and SVGAGI. The CDR3 DNA reads as TGTGCCAGCAGTTCCGCCCATAGCGGGGGCTATGAGCAGTTCTTC. Its translation is CASSSAHSGGYEQFF.

The chain is built from TRBV11-2 and TRBJ2-7, with D unresolved. Germline V gene sequence: CDR1 SGHAT, CDR2 FQNNGV. This CDR3 is 14 amino acids long. The V end was cut by 1 base, the J end by 5 bases, with 12 bases between. The CDR3 DNA reads TGTGCCAGCAGCTTAGCGGGTCCGGTAAACGAGCAGTACTTC. As protein: CASSLAGPVNEQYF.

The V gene is TRBV2, the J gene TRBJ2-1; TRBD2 matches 11 bases. V was clipped by 8 bases and J by 3 bases; unmatched bases: 3. CDR1 is SNHLY, CDR2 FYNNEI, per germline. This CDR3 contains 14 residues. CDR3: CASLGLAGYNEQFF. DNA for the CDR3: TGTGCCAGCCTAGGACTAGCGGGCTACAATGAGCAGTTCTTC. Combining the CDR3 with reference TRBV2 and TRBJ2-1 gives the whole variable domain EPEVTQTPSHQVTQMGQEVILRCVPISNHLYFYWYRQILGQKVEFLVSFYNNEISEKSEIFDDQFSVERPDGSNFTLKIRSTKLEDSAMYFCASLGLAGYNEQFFGPGTRLTVL.

This chain uses TRBV6-1 with TRBJ2-7; TRBD1 matches 7 bases. The junction had 10 bases not matched to a gene; V was cut back by 4 bases and J by 7 bases. Germline V gives CDR1 MNHNS, CDR2 SASEGT. The CDR3 consists of 14 residues. The DNA of the CDR3 is TGTGCCAGCAGTGGTGGGACAGTGGTCTGGGAGCAGTACTTC. The encoded protein is CASSGGTVVWEQYF.

The chain joins TRBV18 to TRBJ2-7; 7 nucleotides line up with TRBD2. This CDR3 spans 15 amino acids. Germline CDR1 and CDR2: KGHSH and LQKENI. V shed 0 bases and J 3 bases; nucleotides not matched to a gene: 5. The CDR3 DNA is TGTGCCAGCTCACCACCGGCAGGGAGGGACTACGAGCAGTACTTC. This sequence encodes CASSPPAGRDYEQYF.

This clone was recorded a few times. The chain combines TRBV18 with TRBJ2-1, with 11 bases aligning to TRBD2. CDR1 KGHSH and CDR2 LQKENI come from the germline V gene. The CDR3 loop spans 15 amino acids. V dropped 5 bases and J dropped 6; count of bases not matched to a gene: 6. CDR3 sequence: CASSALAGGLNEQFF. The CDR3 region has the DNA TGTGCCAGCTCAGCGCTAGCGGGGGGCCTCAATGAGCAGTTCTTC.

The J gene is TRBJ1-5, the V gene TRBV29-1, with unresolved D. The CDR3 is 12 residues long. The germline V and J ends were trimmed by 8 bases and 1 base, with 9 bases remaining between them. The germline V gene encodes CDR1 SQVTM and CDR2 ANQGSEA. In nucleotides, the CDR3 is TGCAGCCCGCCGAAAAGCAATCAGCCCCAGCATTTT. This encodes CSPPKSNQPQHF. Looking up the rest from reference TRBV29-1 and TRBJ1-5 gives the full variable domain: SAVISQKPSRDICQRGTSLTIQCQVDSQVTMMFWYRQQPGQSLTLIATANQGSEATYESGFVIDKFPISRPNLTFSTLTVSNMSPEDSSIYLCSPPKSNQPQHFGDGTRLSIL.

The chain recombines TRBV4-2 with TRBJ2-1; TRBD2 matches 8 bases. J lost 6 bases, V lost 5 bases, and 9 bases had no gene match. The CDR3 runs 15 residues. CDR1 LGHNA and CDR2 YNFKEQ come from the germline V gene. Here the CDR3 reads CASSSIGLASNEQFF. The CDR3, as DNA: TGTGCCAGCAGCTCCATAGGACTAGCTTCCAATGAGCAGTTCTTC.

This chain uses TRBV7-9 with TRBJ1-2, with D perhaps matching TRBD1 (5 bases). The germline V and J ends were trimmed by 5 bases and 8 bases, with 18 bases remaining between them. This CDR3 is 14 amino acids long. The germline V gene encodes CDR1 SEHNR and CDR2 FQNEAQ (reference sequence). The CDR3 DNA reads as TGTGCCAGCAGCGGAGACAGCGATCGAGGCGGCTACACCTTC. Residues: CASSGDSDRGGYTF.

This sequence joins TRBV9 and TRBJ2-6, with TRBD1 matching over 12 bases. Germline assignment: CDR1 SGDLS and CDR2 YYNGEE. V shed 4 bases and J 4 bases; nucleotides not matched to a gene: 9. The CDR3 sequence is 18 residues long. The CDR3 reads CASSMTGQGATGANVLTF. CDR3 coding DNA: TGTGCCAGCAGCATGACGGGACAGGGGGCTACAGGGGCCAACGTCCTGACTTTC.

The V and J genes are TRBV2 and TRBJ1-2; no clear D gene. The CDR3 loop spans 14 amino acids. Germline CDR1 and CDR2: SNHLY and FYNNEI. V lost 4 bases and J lost 6, with 15 bases in between. The CDR3 reads CASSGVTSWNGYTF. CDR3 sequence (DNA): TGTGCCAGCAGTGGGGTCACGAGCTGGAATGGCTACACCTTC.

The chain combines TRBV5-1 with TRBJ2-5, with 7 positions matching TRBD2. Germline V gene lookup returns CDR1 SGHRS and CDR2 YFSETQ. Trimming removed 0 bases from V and 2 bases from J; junction bases left unmatched: 7. The CDR3 totals 16 residues. This CDR3 reads CASSLGPSGEQETQYF. The CDR3 DNA is TGCGCCAGCAGCTTGGGGCCTAGCGGAGAGCAAGAGACCCAGTACTTC.

The chain has TRBV6-6 and TRBJ1-6, with D tentatively TRBD1 (6 bases). CDR1 and CDR2 (germline): MNHNY, SVGAGI (reference sequence). The CDR3 runs to 16 residues. Trimming pared 8 bases from V and 0 bases from J, leaving 14 bases between. The CDR3 sequence: CASLDRPSSYNSPLHF. In nucleotides, the CDR3 is TGTGCCAGCCTAGACAGGCCTAGCTCCTATAATTCACCCCTCCACTTT.

J is TRBJ1-2 and V is TRBV5-6; tentatively, D is TRBD1 (5 bases). Trimming cost V 5 bases and J 8 bases, with 19 bases left between them. CDR1 SGHDT and CDR2 YYEEEE come from the germline V gene. The CDR3 totals 14 residues. CDR3 DNA: TGTGCCAGCAGGGAGAGGGGAGAAGTGTTCGGCTACACCTTC. Protein: CASRERGEVFGYTF.

The J gene is TRBJ1-2, the V gene TRBV4-3; D not certain. CDR1 is LGHNA, CDR2 YSLEER, per germline. The CDR3 spans 15 residues. Trimming took off 0 bases at V and 4 bases at J, with 12 bases between the two ends. The CDR3 region has the DNA TGCGCCAGCAGCCAAGATTGGGGAGCGATCTATGGCTACACCTTC. As protein: CASSQDWGAIYGYTF.

V usage is TRBV2 and J usage is TRBJ2-1; D possibly corresponds to TRBD1 (7 bases). CDR1 is SNHLY and CDR2 is FYNNEI in the germline V gene. Trimming pared 9 bases from V and 4 bases from J, leaving 19 bases between. The CDR3 runs to 15 residues. The CDR3 region has the DNA TGTGCCAGTTCTGATCAGGGGGGAGTGTACAATGAGCAGTTCTTC. Protein: CASSDQGGVYNEQFF.

The V call is TRBV5-1, the J call TRBJ2-3; no firm D call. Germline CDR1 SGHRS, CDR2 YFSETQ. This CDR3 is built from 15 residues. V lost 2 bases and J lost 4, with 14 bases in between. The CDR3 DNA follows: TGCGCCAGCAGCTTCGGCCTAGTTGACGCAGATACGCAGTATTTT. Its protein is CASSFGLVDADTQYF. Complete variable domain (other parts from reference TRBV5-1 and TRBJ2-3): KAGVTQTPRYLIKTRGQQVTLSCSPISGHRSVSWYQQTPGQGLQFLFEYFSETQRNKGNFPGRFSGRQFSNSRSEMNVSTLELGDSALYLCASSFGLVDADTQYFGPGTRLTVL.

J is TRBJ2-3 and V is TRBV30; 15 bases fit TRBD2. Looked up from germline, CDR1 is GTSNPN and CDR2 is SVGIG (reference sequence). The ends lost 2 bases at V and 5 bases at J; junction bases unmatched: 8. The CDR3 contains 17 residues. The CDR3: CAWSPRGLAGGRDTQYF. The CDR3 region has the DNA TGTGCCTGGAGTCCACGGGGACTAGCGGGGGGACGAGATACGCAGTATTTT.

The CDR3 sequence is CASSTSGTSGDEQYF. DNA for the CDR3: TGCGCCAGCAGTACCTCCGGGACTAGCGGTGATGAGCAGTACTTC. This chain links TRBV5-1 with TRBJ2-7; 11 nucleotides line up with TRBD2. The CDR3 is 15 residues long. Germline lookup yields CDR1 SGHRS and CDR2 YFSETQ. The trim removed 5 bases at V and 7 bases at J, leaving 11 bases unmatched.

This clone was seen a single time. This chain connects TRBV30 to TRBJ2-1, with D uncertain. The CDR3 totals 13 residues. Germline CDR1 and CDR2: GTSNPN and SVGIG (reference sequence). The ends were cut back, 8 bases at V and 9 bases at J, with 20 bases in the middle. The CDR3 sequence is CALRQPGYSEQFF. For the CDR3, the DNA is TGTGCCCTGAGGCAACCTGGCTATAGTGAGCAGTTCTTC.

The chain links TRBV4-3 to TRBJ1-2; maybe TRBD1 (5 bases). CDR1 and CDR2 (germline): LGHNA, YSLEER. The V end lost 0 bases, the J end lost 3 bases, and 8 bases lay between the germline ends. The CDR3 runs to 14 residues. CDR3 loop: CASSQEGVDYGYTF. CDR3 nucleotides: TGCGCCAGCAGCCAAGAAGGGGTTGACTATGGCTACACCTTC.

The V gene is TRBV27, the J gene TRBJ1-6, with 8 bases identical to TRBD1. The CDR3 covers 19 residues. The germline gives CDR1 MNHEY, CDR2 SMNVEV (reference sequence). The trim removed 3 bases at V and 1 base at J, leaving 11 bases unmatched. CDR3 in amino acids: CASSFEAGGAMSYNSPLHF. In DNA, the CDR3 is TGTGCCAGCAGTTTTGAGGCAGGGGGCGCAATGTCCTATAATTCACCCCTCCACTTT.

This clone was seen more than once but under ten times. The chain recombines TRBV7-2 with TRBJ1-3; 7 positions match TRBD1. The germline CDR1 and CDR2 sequences are SGHTA and FQGNSA. With V trimmed by 3 bases and J by 4 bases, 12 bases remained unmatched. The CDR3 is made up of 17 amino acids. DNA of the CDR3: TGTGCCAGCAGCTTGGGGCTGAGGGGGCAGGCGGGAAACACCATATATTTT. Residues: CASSLGLRGQAGNTIYF.

V usage is TRBV7-2 and J usage is TRBJ2-1, with 7 bases that match TRBD1. CDR1 SGHTA and CDR2 FQGNSA come from the germline V gene. V lost 2 bases to trimming and J lost 9 bases; unmatched junction nucleotides: 7. This CDR3 spans 14 amino acids. CDR3 residues: CASSLSQGWGEQFF. The CDR3 nucleotides read TGTGCCAGCAGCTTATCACAGGGGTGGGGTGAGCAGTTCTTC. Full variable domain (remainder filled in from reference TRBV7-2 and TRBJ2-1): GAGVSQSPSNKVTEKGKDVELRCDPISGHTALYWYRQSLGQGLEFLIYFQGNSAPDKSGLPSDRFSAERTGGSVSTLTIQRTQQEDSAVYLCASSLSQGWGEQFFGPGTRLTVL.

The J gene is TRBJ1-2, the V gene TRBV10-3; D is possibly TRBD1 (6 bases). V lost 1 base to trimming and J lost 4 bases, with 10 bases between them. The germline V gene has CDR1 ENHRY and CDR2 SYGVKD. The CDR3 loop spans 14 amino acids. The DNA of the CDR3 is TGTGCCATCAGTGAGTTACAGGGAGGCTATGGCTACACCTTC. Its protein is CAISELQGGYGYTF.

The genes are TRBV7-8 and TRBJ2-7, with D possibly being TRBD1 (6 bases). Trimming cost V 5 bases and J 5 bases, with 19 bases left between them. This CDR3 comprises 15 residues. Germline V CDR1 and CDR2: SGHVS, FQNEAQ. The DNA for the CDR3 is TGTGCCAGCAGCGTCAGGGGTGGGTTCCCGGACGAGCAGTACTTC. Translation: CASSVRGGFPDEQYF. The full variable domain, its missing parts supplied by reference TRBV7-8 and TRBJ2-7, is GAGVSQSPRYKVAKRGQDVALRCDPISGHVSLFWYQQALGQGPEFLTYFQNEAQLDKSGLPSDRFFAERPEGSVSTLKIQRTQQEDSAVYLCASSVRGGFPDEQYFGPGTRLTVT.

In its sample, this clone was seen a few times. The chain is built from TRBV29-1 and TRBJ1-2; 7 bases are shared with TRBD1. CDR3 length: 13 amino acids. CDR1 is SQVTM, CDR2 ANQGSEA, per germline. The junction had 7 bases not matched to a gene; V was cut back by 3 bases and J by 6 bases. The CDR3 loop is CSVERRTGDGYTF. The CDR3 DNA reads TGCAGCGTTGAGAGGAGGACAGGAGATGGCTACACCTTC.

In its sample, this clone was seen once. This chain connects TRBV19 to TRBJ1-2, with D possibly matching TRBD1 (5 bases). The CDR3 runs 12 residues. In germline, CDR1 is LNHDA, CDR2 SQIVND (reference sequence). The CDR3 DNA sequence: TGTGCTGTACACGGGACGAACTATGGCTACACCTTC. Its translation is CAVHGTNYGYTF. Looking up the rest from reference TRBV19 and TRBJ1-2 gives the full variable domain: DGGITQSPKYLFRKEGQNVTLSCEQNLNHDAMYWYRQDPGQGLRLIYYSQIVNDFQKGDIAEGYSVSREKKESFPLTVTSAQKNPTAFYLCAVHGTNYGYTFGSGTRLTVV.